This is a list of T cell receptor beta chains from one sample in a study of PD-1 blockade in classical Hodgkin lymphoma. Repertoires were generated with immunoSEQ multiplex PCR, while TCRdb's copy carries only in-frame clones and drops some. The data contain tens of thousands of clones, roughly two thirds of them seen just once; the ten biggest clones take up 13% to 15%. Material: peripheral blood mononuclear cells (PBMCs), obtained before the second cycle of nivolumab. The receptors derive from a human donor with classical Hodgkin lymphoma. The CDR3 runs from the conserved cysteine through the conserved F or W. Fields, in order: CDR3 length, clone size, V gene, D gene, J gene, CDR3 protein, CDR3 DNA. D genes are given only for firm matches. Size tells how often a clone was seen (once, few, many) or the class of an expanded clone, and some rows leave it out.

>15|NA|TRBV4-3|NA|TRBJ1-2
CASSQGVGQRGGYTF
TGCGCCAGCAGCCAAGGAGTAGGCCAGAGAGGAGGCTACACCTTC
>13|few|TRBV6-5|NA|TRBJ2-7
CASSRGSFYEQYF
TGTGCCAGCAGTCGGGGATCCTTCTACGAGCAGTACTTC
>14|many|TRBV25-1|NA|TRBJ1-2
CASSEEGWDYGYTF
TGTGCCAGCAGTGAGGAGGGTTGGGACTATGGCTACACCTTC
>17|once|TRBV5-4|TRBD2|TRBJ2-3
CASSLDPAGASTDTQYF
TGTGCCAGCAGCTTGGATCCAGCGGGGGCTAGCACAGATACGCAGTATTTT
>14|once|TRBV19|NA|TRBJ1-1
CASSPQVPNTEAFF
TGTGCCAGTAGTCCCCAGGTACCGAACACTGAAGCTTTCTTT
>15|NA|TRBV9|NA|TRBJ2-1
CASSVMGGQVSEQFF
TGTGCCAGCAGCGTAATGGGGGGGCAGGTTAGTGAGCAGTTCTTC
>17|NA|TRBV28|TRBD2|TRBJ2-1
CASSSPLSAGGYNEQFF
TGTGCCAGCAGTTCCCCCCTCTCAGCGGGGGGGTATAATGAGCAGTTCTTC
>13|NA|TRBV9|NA|TRBJ1-2
CASSVEGSYGYTF
TGTGCCAGCAGCGTAGAGGGAAGCTATGGCTACACCTTC
>11|NA|TRBV5-6|NA|TRBJ2-7
CASSAEYEQYF
TGTGCCAGCAGCGCCGAATACGAGCAGTACTTC
>13|NA|TRBV5-6|NA|TRBJ1-5
CASSLASGQPQHF
TGTGCCAGCAGCTTGGCCTCCGGGCAGCCCCAGCATTTT
>16|NA|TRBV4-2|NA|TRBJ1-3
CASSQDQQASGNTIYF
TGTGCCAGCAGCCAAGATCAGCAGGCCTCTGGAAACACCATATATTTT
>14|NA|TRBV5-8|TRBD1|TRBJ1-2
CASSLRGGAYGYTF
TGTGCCAGCAGCCTGAGAGGGGGCGCCTATGGCTACACCTTC
>13|NA|TRBV28|NA|TRBJ2-1
CASSSGPYNEQFF
TGTGCCAGCAGTTCAGGGCCTTACAATGAGCAGTTCTTC
>16|NA|TRBV18|NA|TRBJ2-1
CASSPETSRINNEQFF
TGTGCCAGCTCACCTGAGACATCTAGGATCAACAATGAGCAGTTCTTC
>14|NA|TRBV6-1|NA|TRBJ2-3
CASTRERGTDTQYF
TGTGCCAGCACGCGGGAAAGAGGCACAGATACGCAGTATTTT
>17|NA|TRBV21-1|NA|TRBJ2-3
CASSNSGTDFDTDTQYF
TGTGCCAGCAGCAACTCAGGGACAGACTTTGACACAGATACGCAGTATTTT
>15|NA|TRBV27|NA|TRBJ2-1
CASTRGGGLYNEQFF
TGTGCCAGCACGCGTGGCGGGGGCCTCTACAATGAGCAGTTCTTC
>15|NA|TRBV6-1|NA|TRBJ1-2
CASSEGSAGFYGYTF
TGTGCCAGCAGTGAAGGTTCAGCAGGGTTCTATGGCTACACCTTC
>18|NA|TRBV6-1|NA|TRBJ2-2
CASSEALLGGANTGELFF
TGTGCCAGCAGTGAAGCGCTTCTGGGGGGAGCGAACACCGGGGAGCTGTTTTTT
>15|NA|TRBV7-3|TRBD1|TRBJ2-7
CASSAGPGGLYEQYF
TGTGCCAGCAGCGCCGGGCCAGGGGGATTATACGAGCAGTACTTC
>16|once|TRBV15|NA|TRBJ1-4
CATSSIGGRAQEKLFF
TGTGCCACCAGCTCGATCGGGGGCAGGGCCCAAGAAAAACTGTTTTTT
>14|NA|TRBV15|NA|TRBJ1-2
CATSRDGGGARYTF
TGTGCCACCAGCAGAGATGGGGGTGGGGCCCGCTACACCTTC
>14|few|TRBV4-1|NA|TRBJ1-1
CASSHPDRNTEAFF
TGCGCCAGCAGCCACCCGGACAGGAACACTGAAGCTTTCTTT
>16|NA|TRBV11-2|TRBD1|TRBJ1-4
CASSGQGATLEEKLFF
TGTGCCAGCAGCGGACAGGGGGCGACCCTGGAAGAAAAACTGTTTTTT
>15|NA|TRBV6-5|NA|TRBJ1-2
CASSPWAGNNYGYTF
TGTGCCAGCAGTCCCTGGGCGGGCAATAACTATGGCTACACCTTC
>14|NA|TRBV29-1|NA|TRBJ2-1
CSVVLRGPYNEQFF
TGCAGCGTTGTACTACGGGGGCCTTACAATGAGCAGTTCTTC
>17|NA|TRBV7-2|NA|TRBJ1-6
CASSPRGERSYNSPLHF
TGTGCCAGCAGCCCCCGGGGCGAACGCTCCTATAATTCACCCCTCCACTTT
>14|NA|TRBV6-1|NA|TRBJ2-6
CASTYRTGANVLTF
TGTGCCAGCACCTACAGAACTGGGGCCAACGTCCTGACTTTC
>14|NA|TRBV11-2|NA|TRBJ2-7
CASSLQRASYEQYF
TGTGCCAGCAGCTTGCAGCGGGCCTCCTACGAGCAGTACTTC
>16|NA|TRBV9|NA|TRBJ2-1
CASSVGGAGFYNEQFF
TGTGCCAGCAGCGTAGGGGGTGCTGGGTTCTACAATGAGCAGTTCTTC
>15|NA|TRBV4-1|TRBD1|TRBJ2-5
CASSQGDRDQETQYF
TGCGCCAGCAGCCAAGGGGACAGGGACCAAGAGACCCAGTACTTC
>11|NA|TRBV20-1|NA|TRBJ1-2
CSGPGSYGYTF
TGCTCAGGGCCAGGGAGCTATGGCTACACCTTC
>16|NA|TRBV11-3|TRBD1|TRBJ2-1
CASSLDAGTGVNEQFF
TGTGCCAGCAGCTTAGATGCCGGGACAGGTGTCAATGAGCAGTTCTTC
>14|NA|TRBV7-2|NA|TRBJ1-3
CASRSRGTGNTIYF
TGTGCCAGCAGGTCCCGGGGGACGGGAAACACCATATATTTT
>16|NA|TRBV11-2|NA|TRBJ1-6
CASTRFTAGYNSPLHF
TGTGCCAGCACCAGATTTACCGCGGGATATAATTCACCCCTCCACTTT
>13|NA|TRBV9|NA|TRBJ2-2
CASSVRESGELFF
TGTGCCAGCAGCGTCAGGGAATCCGGGGAGCTGTTTTTT
>13|few|TRBV2|NA|TRBJ1-2
CATSRDTNYGYTF
TGTGCCACCTCTCGTGACACTAACTATGGCTACACCTTC
>14|few|TRBV28|TRBD1|TRBJ2-7
CASRPTGITYEQYF
TGTGCCAGCAGACCGACAGGGATAACCTACGAGCAGTACTTC
>16|NA|TRBV7-2|TRBD1|TRBJ2-1
CASSLYGTAAYNEQFF
TGTGCCAGCAGCTTATACGGGACAGCGGCCTACAATGAGCAGTTCTTC
>16|NA|TRBV7-2|NA|TRBJ2-1
CASRPPSGGRYNEQFF
TGTGCCAGCAGGCCTCCGTCAGGGGGGCGTTACAATGAGCAGTTCTTC
>16|NA|TRBV4-1|TRBD1|TRBJ1-4
CASSQLPGQGVEKLFF
TGCGCCAGCAGCCAGCTGCCGGGACAGGGAGTAGAAAAACTGTTTTTT
>17|NA|TRBV10-1|NA|TRBJ2-5
CASSEGSGIPNQETQYF
TGCGCCAGCAGTGAGGGATCGGGGATCCCAAATCAAGAGACCCAGTACTTC
>11|NA|TRBV30|NA|TRBJ1-1
CAWSPATEAFF
TGTGCCTGGAGTCCGGCGACTGAAGCTTTCTTT
>12|medium-sized|TRBV6-4|NA|TRBJ1-5
CASRSCDQPQHF
TGTGCCAGCAGGTCATGCGATCAGCCCCAGCATTTT
>12|NA|TRBV18|NA|TRBJ2-1
CASSPRGYEQFF
TGTGCCAGCTCACCCCGGGGCTATGAGCAGTTCTTC
>13|NA|TRBV10-3|NA|TRBJ1-2
CAISESDLYGYTF
TGTGCCATCAGTGAATCCGACCTCTATGGCTACACCTTC
>16|NA|TRBV6-1|NA|TRBJ1-4
CASSEANSATNEKLFF
TGTGCCAGCAGTGAAGCGAACAGCGCAACTAATGAAAAACTGTTTTTT
>15|NA|TRBV14|NA|TRBJ1-6
CASSQNIPRDSPLHF
TGTGCCAGCAGCCAAAATATACCCCGAGATTCACCCCTCCACTTT
>16|few|TRBV10-3|NA|TRBJ1-2
CAISEEGGLVPNGYTF
TGTGCCATCAGTGAGGAAGGAGGCCTTGTACCAAATGGCTACACCTTC
>19|NA|TRBV9|TRBD2|TRBJ2-3
CASSPRDLPGTSLADTQYF
TGTGCCAGCAGCCCACGAGACCTACCCGGGACTAGTTTAGCAGATACGCAGTATTTT
>14|NA|TRBV7-9|TRBD1|TRBJ2-5
CASSLPRDSGAQYF
TGTGCCAGCAGCTTGCCCCGGGACAGTGGGGCCCAGTACTTC